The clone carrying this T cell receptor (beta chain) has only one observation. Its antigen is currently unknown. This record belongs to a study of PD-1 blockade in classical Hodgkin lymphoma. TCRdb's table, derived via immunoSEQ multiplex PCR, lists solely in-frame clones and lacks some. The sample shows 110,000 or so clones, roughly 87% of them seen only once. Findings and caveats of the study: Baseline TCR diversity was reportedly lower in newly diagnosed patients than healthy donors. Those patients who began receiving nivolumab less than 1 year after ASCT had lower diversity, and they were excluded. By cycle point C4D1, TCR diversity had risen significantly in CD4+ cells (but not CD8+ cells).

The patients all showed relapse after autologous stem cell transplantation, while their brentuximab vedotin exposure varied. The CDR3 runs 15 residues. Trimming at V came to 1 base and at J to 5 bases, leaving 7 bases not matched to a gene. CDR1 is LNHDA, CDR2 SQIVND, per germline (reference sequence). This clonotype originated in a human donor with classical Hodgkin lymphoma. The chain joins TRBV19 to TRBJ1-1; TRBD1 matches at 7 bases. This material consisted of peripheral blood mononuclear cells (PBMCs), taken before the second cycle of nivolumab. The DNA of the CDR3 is TGTGCCAGTAGTATAGGGAAGACAGGGCGGACTGAAGCTTTCTTT. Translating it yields CASSIGKTGRTEAFF.